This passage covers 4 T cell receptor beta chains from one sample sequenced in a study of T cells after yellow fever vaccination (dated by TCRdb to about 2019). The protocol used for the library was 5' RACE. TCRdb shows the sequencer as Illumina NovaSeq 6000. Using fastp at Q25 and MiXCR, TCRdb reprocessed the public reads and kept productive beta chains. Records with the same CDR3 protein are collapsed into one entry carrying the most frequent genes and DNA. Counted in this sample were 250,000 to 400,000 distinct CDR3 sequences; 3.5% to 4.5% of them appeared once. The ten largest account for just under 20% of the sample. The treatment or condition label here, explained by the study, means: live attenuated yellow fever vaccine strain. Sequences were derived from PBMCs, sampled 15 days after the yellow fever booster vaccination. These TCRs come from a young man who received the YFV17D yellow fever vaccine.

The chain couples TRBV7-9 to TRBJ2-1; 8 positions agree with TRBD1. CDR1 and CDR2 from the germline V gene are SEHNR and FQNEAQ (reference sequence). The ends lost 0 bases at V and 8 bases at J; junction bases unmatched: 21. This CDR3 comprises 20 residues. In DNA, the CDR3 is TGTGCCAGCAGCTTAGCGTCCGGACAGGGTGCCTGGGTCCTTATGGATGAGCAGTTCTTC. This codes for CASSLASGQGAWVLMDEQFF.

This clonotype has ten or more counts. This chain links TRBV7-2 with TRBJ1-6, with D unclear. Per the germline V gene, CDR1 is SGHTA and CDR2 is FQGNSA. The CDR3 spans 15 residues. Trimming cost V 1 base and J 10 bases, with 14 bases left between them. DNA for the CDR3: TGTGCCAGCAGCTTAGATGGCCAGTCCTACTCACCCCTCCACTTT. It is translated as CASSLDGQSYSPLHF.

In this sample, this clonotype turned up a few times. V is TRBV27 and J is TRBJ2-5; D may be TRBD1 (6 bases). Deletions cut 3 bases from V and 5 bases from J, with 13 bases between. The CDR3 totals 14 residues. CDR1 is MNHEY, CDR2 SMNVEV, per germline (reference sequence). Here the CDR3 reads CASSFQGPRETQYF. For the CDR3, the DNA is TGTGCCAGCAGTTTTCAGGGGCCGAGGGAGACCCAGTACTTC.

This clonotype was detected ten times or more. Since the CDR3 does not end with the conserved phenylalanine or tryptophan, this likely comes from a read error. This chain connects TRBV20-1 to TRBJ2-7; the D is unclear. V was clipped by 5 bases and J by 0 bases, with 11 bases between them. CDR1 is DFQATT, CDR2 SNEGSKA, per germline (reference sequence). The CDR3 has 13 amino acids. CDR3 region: CSAVNRASYEQYY. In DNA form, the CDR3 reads TGCAGTGCTGTAAACCGGGCCTCCTACGAGCAGTACTAC.